This T cell receptor (beta chain) stems from a study of somatic mutations in cytotoxic T cells in rheumatoid arthritis. About the research overall: Patients had around 30 ml EDTA blood drawn right after diagnosis, before any treatment.

The data were produced by immunoSEQ multiplex PCR, yet TCRdb's version contains in-frame clones alone and is incomplete. The table records around 20,000 clones, approximately 80% of them present only once. CDR1 SEHNR and CDR2 FQNEAQ come from the germline V gene (reference sequence). V was trimmed by 5 bases and J by 5 bases, leaving 12 bases between them. The CDR3 consists of 14 residues. This rearrangement joins TRBV7-9 to TRBJ1-4; D is possibly TRBD1 (5 bases). Sequenced input: CD8+ T cells sorted from blood. The source of this sequence is an adult with rheumatoid arthritis. CDR3 nucleotide sequence: TGTGCCAGCAGCCCCTTGAGGGGAAATGAAAAACTGTTTTTT. Translating it yields CASSPLRGNEKLFF.